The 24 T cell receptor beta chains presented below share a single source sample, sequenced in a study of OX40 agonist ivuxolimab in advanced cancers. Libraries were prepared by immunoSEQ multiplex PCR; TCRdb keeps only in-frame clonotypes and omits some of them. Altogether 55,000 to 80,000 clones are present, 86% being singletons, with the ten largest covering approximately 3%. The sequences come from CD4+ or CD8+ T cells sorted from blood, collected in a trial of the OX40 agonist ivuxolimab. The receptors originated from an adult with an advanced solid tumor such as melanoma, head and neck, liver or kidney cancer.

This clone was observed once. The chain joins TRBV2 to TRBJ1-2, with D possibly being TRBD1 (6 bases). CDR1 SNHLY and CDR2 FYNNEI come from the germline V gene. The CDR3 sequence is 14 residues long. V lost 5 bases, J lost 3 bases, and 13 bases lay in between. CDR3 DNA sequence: TGTGCCAGCAGTCTAGGGGCAGGGGACTATGGCTACACCTTC. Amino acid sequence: CASSLGAGDYGYTF.

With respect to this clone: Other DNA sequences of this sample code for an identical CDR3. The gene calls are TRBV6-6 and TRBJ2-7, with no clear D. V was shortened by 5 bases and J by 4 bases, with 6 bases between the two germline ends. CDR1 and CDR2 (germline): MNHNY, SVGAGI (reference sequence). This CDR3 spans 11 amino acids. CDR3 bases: TGTGCCAGCAGTCCGAATTACGAGCAGTACTTC. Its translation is CASSPNYEQYF.

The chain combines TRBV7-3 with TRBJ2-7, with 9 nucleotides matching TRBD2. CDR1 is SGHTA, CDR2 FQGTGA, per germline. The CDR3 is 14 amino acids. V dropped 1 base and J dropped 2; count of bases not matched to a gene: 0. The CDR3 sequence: CASSLSGGAYEQYF. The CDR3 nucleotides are TGTGCCAGCAGCTTAAGCGGGGGGGCCTACGAGCAGTACTTC.

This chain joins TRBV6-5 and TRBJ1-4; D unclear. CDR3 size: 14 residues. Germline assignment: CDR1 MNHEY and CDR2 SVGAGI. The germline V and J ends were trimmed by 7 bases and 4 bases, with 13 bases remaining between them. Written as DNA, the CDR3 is TGTGCCAGCAACGTGGTTGGCCTTAATGAAAAACTGTTTTTT. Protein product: CASNVVGLNEKLFF.

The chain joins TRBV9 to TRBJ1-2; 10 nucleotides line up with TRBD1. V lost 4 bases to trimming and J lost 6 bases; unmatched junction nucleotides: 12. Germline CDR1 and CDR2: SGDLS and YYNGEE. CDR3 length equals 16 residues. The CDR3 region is CASSPFRGTGDDGYTF. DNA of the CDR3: TGTGCCAGCAGCCCCTTCAGGGGGACAGGGGATGATGGCTACACCTTC.

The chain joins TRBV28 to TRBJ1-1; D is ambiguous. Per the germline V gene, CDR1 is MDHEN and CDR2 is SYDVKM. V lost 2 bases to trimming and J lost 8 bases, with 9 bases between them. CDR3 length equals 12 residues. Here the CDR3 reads CASSLRGEEAFF. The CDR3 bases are TGTGCCAGCAGTTTACGGGGTGAGGAAGCTTTCTTT.

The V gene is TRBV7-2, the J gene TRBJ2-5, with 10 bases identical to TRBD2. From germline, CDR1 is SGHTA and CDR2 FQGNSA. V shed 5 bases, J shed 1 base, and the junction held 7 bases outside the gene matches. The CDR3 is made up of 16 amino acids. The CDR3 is CASSLALAGAQETQYF. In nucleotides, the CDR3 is TGTGCCAGCAGCCTGGCCCTAGCGGGGGCCCAAGAGACCCAGTACTTC.

This CDR3 is CASSIDRSNSPLHF. CDR3 nucleotides: TGTGCCAGTAGTATCGACAGATCTAATTCACCCCTCCACTTT. The gene calls are TRBV19 and TRBJ1-6, with D possibly matching TRBD1 (5 bases). The length of the CDR3 is 14 residues. The germline CDR1 and CDR2 sequences are LNHDA and SQIVND (reference sequence). V was trimmed by 3 bases and J by 6 bases, leaving 9 bases between them.

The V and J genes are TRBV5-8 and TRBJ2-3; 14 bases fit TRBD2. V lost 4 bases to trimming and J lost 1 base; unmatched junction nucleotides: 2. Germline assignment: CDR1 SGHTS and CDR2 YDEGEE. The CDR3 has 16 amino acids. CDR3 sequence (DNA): TGTGCCAGCAGCCTGGGACTAGCGGGGGGCACAGATACGCAGTATTTT. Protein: CASSLGLAGGTDTQYF.

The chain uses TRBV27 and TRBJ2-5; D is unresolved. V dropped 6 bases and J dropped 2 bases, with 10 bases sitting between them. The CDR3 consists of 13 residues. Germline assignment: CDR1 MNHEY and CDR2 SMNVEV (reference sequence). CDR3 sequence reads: CASRRRAQETQYF. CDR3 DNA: TGTGCCAGCAGACGTAGGGCTCAAGAGACCCAGTACTTC.

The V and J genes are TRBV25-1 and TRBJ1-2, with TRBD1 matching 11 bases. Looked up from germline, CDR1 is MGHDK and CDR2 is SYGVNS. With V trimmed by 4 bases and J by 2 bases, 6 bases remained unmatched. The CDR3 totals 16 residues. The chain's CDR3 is CASSGTRDRGNYGYTF. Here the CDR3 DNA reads TGTGCCAGCAGTGGTACTCGGGACAGGGGGAACTATGGCTACACCTTC.

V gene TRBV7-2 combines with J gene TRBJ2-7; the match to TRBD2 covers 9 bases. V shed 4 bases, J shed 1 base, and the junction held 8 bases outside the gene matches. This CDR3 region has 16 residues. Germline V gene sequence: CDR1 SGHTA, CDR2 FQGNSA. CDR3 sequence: CASSSPNSGGSYEQYF. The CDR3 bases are TGTGCCAGCAGCTCCCCGAATAGCGGGGGATCCTACGAGCAGTACTTC.

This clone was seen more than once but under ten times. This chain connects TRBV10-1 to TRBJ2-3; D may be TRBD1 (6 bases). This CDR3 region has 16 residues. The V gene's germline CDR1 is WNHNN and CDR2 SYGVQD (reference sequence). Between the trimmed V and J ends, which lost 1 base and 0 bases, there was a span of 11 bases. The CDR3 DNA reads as TGCGCCAGCAGTGAGTGGAAGGGGGTAAGCACAGATACGCAGTATTTT. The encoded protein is CASSEWKGVSTDTQYF.

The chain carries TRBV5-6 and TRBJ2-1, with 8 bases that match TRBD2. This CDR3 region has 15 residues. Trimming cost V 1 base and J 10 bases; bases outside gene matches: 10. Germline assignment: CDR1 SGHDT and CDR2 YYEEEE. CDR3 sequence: CASSLFSGGAREQFF. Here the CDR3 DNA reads TGTGCCAGCAGCTTGTTTTCCGGGGGGGCCCGGGAGCAGTTCTTC.

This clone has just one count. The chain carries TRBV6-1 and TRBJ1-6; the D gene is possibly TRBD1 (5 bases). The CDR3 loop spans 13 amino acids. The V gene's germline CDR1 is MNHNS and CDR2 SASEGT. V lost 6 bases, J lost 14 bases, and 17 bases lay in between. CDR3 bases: TGTGCCAGCAGCCCCCCGGGGGGGAGGGCCCTCCACTTT. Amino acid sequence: CASSPPGGRALHF.

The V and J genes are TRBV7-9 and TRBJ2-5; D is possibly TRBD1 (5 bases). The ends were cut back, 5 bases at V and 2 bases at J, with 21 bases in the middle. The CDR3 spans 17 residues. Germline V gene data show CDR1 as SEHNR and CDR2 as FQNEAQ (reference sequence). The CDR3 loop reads CASSTRSGRAEQETQYF. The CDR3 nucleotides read TGTGCCAGCAGCACCCGATCCGGCAGGGCTGAACAAGAGACCCAGTACTTC. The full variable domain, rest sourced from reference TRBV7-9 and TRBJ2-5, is DTGVSQNPRHKITKRGQNVTFRCDPISEHNRLYWYRQTLGQGPEFLTYFQNEAQLEKSRLLSDRFSAERPKGSFSTLEIQRTEQGDSAMYLCASSTRSGRAEQETQYFGPGTRLLVL.

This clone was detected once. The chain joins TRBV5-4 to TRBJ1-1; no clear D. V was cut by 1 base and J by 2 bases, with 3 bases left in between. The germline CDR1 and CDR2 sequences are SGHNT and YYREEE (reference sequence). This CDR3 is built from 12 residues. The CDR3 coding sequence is TGTGCCAGCAGCTTGACCAACACTGAAGCTTTCTTT. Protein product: CASSLTNTEAFF.

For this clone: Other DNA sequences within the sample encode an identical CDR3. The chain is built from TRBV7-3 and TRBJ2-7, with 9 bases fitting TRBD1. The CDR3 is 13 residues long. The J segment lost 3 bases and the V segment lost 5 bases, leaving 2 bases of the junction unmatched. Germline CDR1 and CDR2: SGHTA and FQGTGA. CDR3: CASSPGQGYEQYF. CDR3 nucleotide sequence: TGTGCCAGCAGCCCGGGACAGGGCTACGAGCAGTACTTC. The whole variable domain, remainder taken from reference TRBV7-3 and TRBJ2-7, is GAGVSQTPSNKVTEKGKYVELRCDPISGHTALYWYRQSLGQGPEFLIYFQGTGAADDSGLPNDRFFAVRPEGSVSTLKIQRTERGDSAVYLCASSPGQGYEQYFGPGTRLTVT.

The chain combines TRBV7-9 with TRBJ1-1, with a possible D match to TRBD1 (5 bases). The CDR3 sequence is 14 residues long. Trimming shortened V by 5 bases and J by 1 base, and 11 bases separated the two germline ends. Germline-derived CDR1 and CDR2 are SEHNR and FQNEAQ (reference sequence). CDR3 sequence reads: CASSQYQGNTEAFF. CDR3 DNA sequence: TGTGCCAGCAGCCAATATCAGGGGAACACTGAAGCTTTCTTT.

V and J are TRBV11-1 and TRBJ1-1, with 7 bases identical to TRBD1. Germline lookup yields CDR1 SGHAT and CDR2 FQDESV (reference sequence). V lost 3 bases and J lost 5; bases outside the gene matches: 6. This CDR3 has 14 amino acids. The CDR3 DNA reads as TGTGCCAGCAGCTTGCAGGGGGTAGAGACTGAAGCTTTCTTT. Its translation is CASSLQGVETEAFF.

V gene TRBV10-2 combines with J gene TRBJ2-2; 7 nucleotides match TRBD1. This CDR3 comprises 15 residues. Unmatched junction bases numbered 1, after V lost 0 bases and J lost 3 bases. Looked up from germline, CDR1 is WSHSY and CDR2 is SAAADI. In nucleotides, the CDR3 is TGCGCCAGCAGTGAGTCAGGGGGCGACACCGGGGAGCTGTTTTTT. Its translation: CASSESGGDTGELFF.

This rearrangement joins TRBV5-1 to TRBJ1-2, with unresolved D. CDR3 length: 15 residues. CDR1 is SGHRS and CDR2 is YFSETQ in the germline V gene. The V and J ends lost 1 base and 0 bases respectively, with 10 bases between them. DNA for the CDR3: TGCGCCAGCAGCTTGTCACGGGATGCTAACTATGGCTACACCTTC. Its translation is CASSLSRDANYGYTF.

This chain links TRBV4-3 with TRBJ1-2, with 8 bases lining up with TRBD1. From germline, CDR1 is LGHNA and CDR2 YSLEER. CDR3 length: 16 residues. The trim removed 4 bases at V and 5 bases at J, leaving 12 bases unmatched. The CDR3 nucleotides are TGCGCCAGCAGCCCCACTTACGGACAGGGTGGATATGGCTACACCTTC. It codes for CASSPTYGQGGYGYTF.

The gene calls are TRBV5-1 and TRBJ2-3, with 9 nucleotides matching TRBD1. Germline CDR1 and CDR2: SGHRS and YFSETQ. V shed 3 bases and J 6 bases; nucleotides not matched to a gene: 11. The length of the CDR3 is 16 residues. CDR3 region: CASSWGTGRRMDTQYF. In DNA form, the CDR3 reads TGCGCCAGCAGCTGGGGGACAGGGCGAAGGATGGATACGCAGTATTTT.